Presented here are 21 T cell receptor beta chains from one specimen sequenced in a study of graft-versus-host responses after intestinal transplantation. Method: immunoSEQ multiplex PCR; TCRdb's copy keeps in-frame clones and lacks some. The sample records tens of thousands of clones, around nine tenths being singletons. The antigens these receptors bind are not known. This sample comprised unstimulated CD4+ T cells sorted from spleen or lymph node cells, obtained before transplant. The receptors come from a human donor who was the organ donor for an intestinal transplant.

V is TRBV9 and J is TRBJ2-7; 8 bases line up with TRBD2. CDR3 length: 14 residues. Trimming cost V 7 bases and J 2 bases; bases outside gene matches: 8. Germline V lookup: CDR1 SGDLS, CDR2 YYNGEE. CDR3 loop: CASGAGTRPYEQYF. In DNA, the CDR3 is TGTGCCAGCGGCGCCGGGACTAGACCCTACGAGCAGTACTTC. Variable domain in full (rest from reference TRBV9 and TRBJ2-7): DSGVTQTPKHLITATGQRVTLRCSPRSGDLSVYWYQQSLDQGLQFLIQYYNGEERAKGNILERFSAQQFPDLHSELNLSSLELGDSALYFCASGAGTRPYEQYFGPGTRLTVT.

The V call is TRBV5-5, the J call TRBJ1-2, with 7 bases lining up with TRBD1. This CDR3 region has 14 residues. V gave up 4 bases and J gave up 8 bases; unmatched junction bases: 11. Germline V gives CDR1 SGHKS, CDR2 YYEKEE (reference sequence). The DNA of the CDR3 is TGTGCCAGCAGCCCGATAGACAGGGTCGGGGGCTACACCTTC. This encodes CASSPIDRVGGYTF. Based on the CDR3 plus reference TRBV5-5 and TRBJ1-2, the full variable domain is DAGVTQSPTHLIKTRGQQVTLRCSPISGHKSVSWYQQVLGQGPQFIFQYYEKEERGRGNFPDRFSARQFPNYSSELNVNALLLGDSALYLCASSPIDRVGGYTFGSGTRLTVV.

This sequence joins TRBV28 and TRBJ2-4; no clear D gene. CDR3 length equals 16 residues. Germline V gene sequence: CDR1 MDHEN, CDR2 SYDVKM. Trimming stripped 1 base from V and 2 bases from J, with 12 bases between. The CDR3 spells CASSLSAAGSKNIQYF. The CDR3 nucleotides are TGTGCCAGCAGTTTATCTGCTGCCGGGTCCAAAAACATTCAGTACTTC.

This chain uses TRBV2 with TRBJ2-1; 10 bases are shared with TRBD2. V trimming: 7 bases; J trimming: 5 bases; junction bases outside the gene matches: 8. This CDR3 comprises 15 residues. Germline V gene sequence: CDR1 SNHLY, CDR2 FYNNEI. CDR3 DNA: TGTGCCAGCATCCAAGGACTAGCGGCTAACAATGAGCAGTTCTTC. It codes for CASIQGLAANNEQFF.

The rearrangement joins TRBV7-9 to TRBJ2-7; TRBD2 matches at 8 bases. Germline V gene sequence: CDR1 SEHNR, CDR2 FQNEAQ (reference sequence). CDR3 size: 16 residues. With 1 base clipped from V and 3 bases from J, the junction kept 8 bases outside the gene matches. CDR3: CASSLVPGLGFYEQYF. Here the CDR3 DNA reads TGTGCCAGCAGCTTAGTTCCGGGACTAGGCTTCTACGAGCAGTACTTC.

V is TRBV7-2 and J is TRBJ1-1; the D gene is possibly TRBD1 (5 bases). Germline-derived CDR1 and CDR2 are SGHTA and FQGNSA. Trimming stripped 4 bases from V and 4 bases from J, with 16 bases between. This CDR3 region has 15 residues. This chain's CDR3 is CASSYLRGMATEAFF. The CDR3 coding sequence is TGTGCCAGCAGCTACCTGCGGGGGATGGCCACTGAAGCTTTCTTT.

The chain is built from TRBV4-2 and TRBJ2-3; D not certain. Germline V gives CDR1 LGHNA, CDR2 YNFKEQ. V was clipped by 2 bases and J by 6 bases, with 9 bases between them. This CDR3 region has 13 residues. CDR3 bases: TGTGCCAGCAGCCAAACGATAGGGGATACGCAGTATTTT. Translated, it gives CASSQTIGDTQYF.

The J gene is TRBJ2-7, the V gene TRBV30; 11 bases are shared with TRBD2. The J segment lost 7 bases and the V segment lost 0 bases, leaving 8 bases of the junction unmatched. This CDR3 comprises 15 residues. CDR1 is GTSNPN, CDR2 SVGIG, per germline (reference sequence). CDR3 in DNA: TGTGCCTGGAGTGTACGGCTAGCGGGAGGAAGTGAGCAGTACTTC. This codes for CAWSVRLAGGSEQYF.

The chain employs TRBV6-1 and TRBJ1-2; D is unclear. Germline values: CDR1 MNHNS, CDR2 SASEGT. CDR3 length equals 12 residues. Trimming removed 4 bases at V and 7 bases at J, with 10 bases between. CDR3 loop: CASSGWTGGYTF. The CDR3 DNA is TGTGCCAGCAGTGGTTGGACCGGTGGCTACACCTTC.

This clone came up once. The genes are TRBV5-6 and TRBJ2-1, with D possibly being TRBD1 (6 bases). Germline V gene sequence: CDR1 SGHDT, CDR2 YYEEEE. The CDR3 is 14 residues long. V was trimmed by 4 bases and J by 7 bases, leaving 15 bases between them. CDR3 coding DNA: TGTGCCAGCAGCATCGGTAACACAGGGAATGAGCAGTTCTTC. The encoded protein is CASSIGNTGNEQFF.

The gene calls are TRBV20-1 and TRBJ1-4; D ambiguous. The CDR3 contains 11 residues. The germline V gene has CDR1 DFQATT and CDR2 SNEGSKA (reference sequence). Trimming shortened V by 5 bases and J by 8 bases, and 9 bases separated the two germline ends. The CDR3 reads CSASRSEKLFF. CDR3 sequence (DNA): TGCAGTGCTTCAAGGTCCGAAAAACTGTTTTTT.

In this sample, this clone turned up once. This rearrangement joins TRBV6-5 to TRBJ1-5; D is possibly TRBD1 (5 bases). Germline V gene lookup returns CDR1 MNHEY and CDR2 SVGAGI. The V and J ends lost 6 bases and 3 bases respectively, with 12 bases between them. The CDR3 contains 14 residues. CDR3 region: CASRPPGTNQPQHF. DNA of the CDR3: TGTGCCAGCAGGCCCCCAGGGACCAATCAGCCCCAGCATTTT.

This chain connects TRBV7-2 to TRBJ2-5; D ambiguous. Trimming stripped 3 bases from V and 7 bases from J, with 12 bases between. The CDR3 has 13 amino acids. The germline V gene has CDR1 SGHTA and CDR2 FQGNSA. The CDR3 region has the DNA TGTGCCAGCAGCTTTGGTAGTTCCGGGACCCAGTACTTC. Its protein product is CASSFGSSGTQYF.

This sequence joins TRBV28 and TRBJ2-7; D is ambiguous. CDR1 is MDHEN and CDR2 is SYDVKM in the germline V gene. The V end was cut by 6 bases, the J end by 0 bases, with 12 bases between. The CDR3 loop spans 14 amino acids. As DNA, the CDR3 is TGTGCCAGCAGGCCTCCTAGATCCTCCTACGAGCAGTACTTC. Translating it yields CASRPPRSSYEQYF.

The rearrangement uses TRBV6-8 and TRBJ2-7; the D gene is possibly TRBD1 (5 bases). CDR3 length: 13 residues. Germline V gene sequence: CDR1 MNHGY, CDR2 SAAAGT. V was shortened by 4 bases and J by 2 bases, with 9 bases between the two germline ends. CDR3 residues: CASSSFRAYEQYF. The CDR3 DNA follows: TGTGCCAGCAGTTCTTTCAGGGCCTACGAGCAGTACTTC.

The chain employs TRBV11-2 and TRBJ1-5; D unresolved. The CDR3 contains 15 residues. Trimming left V 0 bases short and J 2 bases short, with 8 bases between. Germline V lookup: CDR1 SGHAT, CDR2 FQNNGV. CDR3 protein: CASSLDFGGNQPQHF. CDR3 sequence (DNA): TGTGCCAGCAGCTTAGATTTCGGGGGCAATCAGCCCCAGCATTTT.

The J gene is TRBJ1-5, the V gene TRBV5-8, with 8 bases that match TRBD1. The CDR3 is 14 residues long. Germline-derived CDR1 and CDR2 are SGHTS and YDEGEE. Trimming cost V 4 bases and J 7 bases; bases outside gene matches: 7. CDR3 in DNA: TGTGCCAGCAGCCCGGACAGGGTATACCAGCCCCAGCATTTT. Its translation is CASSPDRVYQPQHF.

V gene TRBV27 combines with J gene TRBJ2-7, with D possibly being TRBD2 (6 bases). Trimming left V 6 bases short and J 6 bases short, with 15 bases between. This CDR3 is built from 13 residues. CDR1 is MNHEY and CDR2 is SMNVEV in the germline V gene (reference sequence). CDR3 sequence (DNA): TGTGCCAGCAGCAGGTTAGCGGAAGGCGAGCAGTACTTC. Its protein is CASSRLAEGEQYF.

The chain carries TRBV28 and TRBJ1-2; perhaps TRBD1 as D (5 bases). The CDR3 is made up of 12 amino acids. V was cut by 6 bases and J by 8 bases, with 13 bases left in between. Looked up from germline, CDR1 is MDHEN and CDR2 is SYDVKM. The CDR3 sequence is CASRTGNVGYTF. In DNA form, the CDR3 reads TGTGCCAGCAGAACAGGAAATGTAGGCTACACCTTC.

V is TRBV20-1 and J is TRBJ2-4; D unclear. Trimming pared 3 bases from V and 8 bases from J, leaving 5 bases between. This CDR3 has 10 amino acids. CDR1 is DFQATT and CDR2 is SNEGSKA in the germline V gene (reference sequence). The CDR3 DNA reads as TGCAGTGCTAGTAAGGACATTCAGTACTTC. Translation gives CSASKDIQYF.

The chain joins TRBV5-1 to TRBJ2-3; 9 bases match TRBD2. J gave up 1 base and V 9 bases, and 3 bases lay outside the gene matches. Germline CDR1 SGHRS, CDR2 YFSETQ. The CDR3 is 13 residues long. CDR3 in amino acids: CATRTSGTDTQYF. As DNA, the CDR3 is TGCGCCACACGGACTAGCGGCACAGATACGCAGTATTTT.